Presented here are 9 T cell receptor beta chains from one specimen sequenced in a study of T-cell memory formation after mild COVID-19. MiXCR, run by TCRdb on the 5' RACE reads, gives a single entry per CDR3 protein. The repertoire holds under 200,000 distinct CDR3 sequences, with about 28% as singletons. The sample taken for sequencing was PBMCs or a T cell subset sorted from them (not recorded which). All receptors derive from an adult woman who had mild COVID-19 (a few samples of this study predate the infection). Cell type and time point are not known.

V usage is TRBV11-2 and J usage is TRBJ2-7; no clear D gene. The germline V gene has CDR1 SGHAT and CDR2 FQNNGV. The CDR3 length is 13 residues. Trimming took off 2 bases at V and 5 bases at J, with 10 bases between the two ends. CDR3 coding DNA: TGTGCCAGCAGCTTAAGGTCTTTGGACGAGCAGTACTTC. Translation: CASSLRSLDEQYF.

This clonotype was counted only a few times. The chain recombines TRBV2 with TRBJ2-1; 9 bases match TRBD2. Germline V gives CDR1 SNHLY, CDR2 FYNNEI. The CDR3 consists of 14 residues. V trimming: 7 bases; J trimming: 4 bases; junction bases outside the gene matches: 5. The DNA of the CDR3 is TGTGCCAGCAATAGCGGGGGAAGGTACAATGAGCAGTTCTTC. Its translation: CASNSGGRYNEQFF. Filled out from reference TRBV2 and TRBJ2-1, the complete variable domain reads EPEVTQTPSHQVTQMGQEVILRCVPISNHLYFYWYRQILGQKVEFLVSFYNNEISEKSEIFDDQFSVERPDGSNFTLKIRSTKLEDSAMYFCASNSGGRYNEQFFGPGTRLTVL.

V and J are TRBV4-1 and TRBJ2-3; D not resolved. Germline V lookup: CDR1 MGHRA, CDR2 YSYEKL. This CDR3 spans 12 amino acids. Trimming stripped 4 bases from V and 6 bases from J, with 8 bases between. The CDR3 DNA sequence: TGCGCCAGCAGCCCCGGCGAGGATACGCAGTATTTT. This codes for CASSPGEDTQYF.

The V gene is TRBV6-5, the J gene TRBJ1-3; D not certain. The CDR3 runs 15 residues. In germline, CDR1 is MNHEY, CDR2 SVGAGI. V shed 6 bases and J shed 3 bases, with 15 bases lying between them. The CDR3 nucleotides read TGTGCCAGCAGGTCCCTGCGAAGCCATGGAAACACCATATATTTT. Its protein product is CASRSLRSHGNTIYF.

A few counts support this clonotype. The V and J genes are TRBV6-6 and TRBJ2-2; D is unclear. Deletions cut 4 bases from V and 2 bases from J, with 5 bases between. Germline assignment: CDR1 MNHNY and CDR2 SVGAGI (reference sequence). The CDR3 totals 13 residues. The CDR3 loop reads CASSFINTGELFF. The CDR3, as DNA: TGTGCCAGCAGTTTTATCAACACCGGGGAGCTGTTTTTT.

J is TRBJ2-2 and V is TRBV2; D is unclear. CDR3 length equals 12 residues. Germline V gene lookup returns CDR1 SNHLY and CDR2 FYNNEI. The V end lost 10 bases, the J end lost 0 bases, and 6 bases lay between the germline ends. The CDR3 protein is CATPTNTGELFF. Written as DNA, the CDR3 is TGTGCCACCCCTACGAACACCGGGGAGCTGTTTTTT.

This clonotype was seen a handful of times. The CDR3: CASSSGLAGHGELFF. The CDR3 nucleotides are TGTGCCAGCAGCTCGGGACTCGCGGGTCACGGGGAGCTGTTTTTT. The rearrangement uses TRBV7-9 and TRBJ2-2, with a weak D call TRBD2 (6 bases). V lost 4 bases and J 7 bases, leaving 16 bases between the germline ends. Germline V gene data show CDR1 as SEHNR and CDR2 as FQNEAQ (reference sequence). The CDR3 runs 15 residues. The entire variable domain, with the rest obtained from reference TRBV7-9 and TRBJ2-2, is as follows: DTGVSQNPRHKITKRGQNVTFRCDPISEHNRLYWYRQTLGQGPEFLTYFQNEAQLEKSRLLSDRFSAERPKGSFSTLEIQRTEQGDSAMYLCASSSGLAGHGELFFGEGSRLTVL.

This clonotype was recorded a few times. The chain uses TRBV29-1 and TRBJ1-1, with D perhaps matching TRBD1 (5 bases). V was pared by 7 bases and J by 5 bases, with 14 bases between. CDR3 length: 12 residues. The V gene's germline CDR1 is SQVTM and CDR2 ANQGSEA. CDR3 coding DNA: TGCAGCGGCCGAGACGGGGGGACTGAAGCTTTCTTT. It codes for CSGRDGGTEAFF.

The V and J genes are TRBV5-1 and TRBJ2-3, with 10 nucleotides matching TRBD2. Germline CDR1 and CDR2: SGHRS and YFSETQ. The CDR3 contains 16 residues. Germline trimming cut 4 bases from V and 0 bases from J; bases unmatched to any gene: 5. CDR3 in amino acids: CASSPGLAKSTDTQYF. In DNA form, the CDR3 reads TGCGCCAGCAGCCCGGGACTAGCGAAAAGCACAGATACGCAGTATTTT.